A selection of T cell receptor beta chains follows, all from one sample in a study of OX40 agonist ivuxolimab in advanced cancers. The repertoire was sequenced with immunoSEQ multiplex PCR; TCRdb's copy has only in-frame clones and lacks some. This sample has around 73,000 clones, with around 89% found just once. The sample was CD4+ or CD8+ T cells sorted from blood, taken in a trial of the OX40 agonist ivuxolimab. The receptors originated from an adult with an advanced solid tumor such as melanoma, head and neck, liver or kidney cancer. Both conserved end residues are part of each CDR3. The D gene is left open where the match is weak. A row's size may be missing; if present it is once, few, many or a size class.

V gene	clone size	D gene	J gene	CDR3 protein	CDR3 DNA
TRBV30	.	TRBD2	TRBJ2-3	CAWASGVGTDTQYF	TGTGCCTGGGCAAGCGGGGTGGGGACAGATACGCAGTATTTT
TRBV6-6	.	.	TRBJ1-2	CASTEGVIYGYTF	TGTGCCAGCACCGAGGGGGTTATCTATGGCTACACCTTC
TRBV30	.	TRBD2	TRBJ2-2	CALPGRADVGELFF	TGTGCCTTACCCGGGAGGGCCGACGTCGGGGAGCTGTTTTTT
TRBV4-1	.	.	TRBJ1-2	CASSHPTGPYGYTF	TGCGCCAGCAGCCATCCTACAGGGCCCTATGGCTACACCTTC
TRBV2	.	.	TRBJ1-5	CASSEGELPQHF	TGTGCCAGCAGTGAAGGTGAATTGCCCCAGCATTTT
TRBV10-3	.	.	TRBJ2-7	CAISELDNPYSEQYF	TGTGCCATCAGTGAATTAGACAATCCCTATAGCGAGCAGTACTTC
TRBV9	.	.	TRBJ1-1	CASSAGQHTEAFF	TGTGCCAGCAGCGCGGGGCAACACACTGAAGCTTTCTTT
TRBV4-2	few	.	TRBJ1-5	CASSQENQPQHF	TGTGCCAGCAGCCAAGAAAATCAGCCCCAGCATTTT
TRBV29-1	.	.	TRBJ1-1	CSVTPGEAFF	TGCAGCGTTACTCCGGGCGAAGCTTTCTTT
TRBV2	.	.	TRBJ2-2	CASLETVPFPGELFF	TGTGCCAGCCTCGAAACAGTCCCCTTCCCCGGGGAGCTGTTTTTT
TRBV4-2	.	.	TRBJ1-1	CASSQGGNTEAFF	TGTGCCAGCAGCCAAGGGGGGAACACTGAAGCTTTCTTT
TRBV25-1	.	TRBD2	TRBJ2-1	CASSDTSGAASSYNEQFF	TGTGCCAGCAGTGACACTAGCGGGGCAGCCAGCTCCTACAATGAGCAGTTCTTC
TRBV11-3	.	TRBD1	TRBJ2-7	CASSPGQGYEQYF	TGTGCCAGCAGCCCGGGACAGGGCTACGAGCAGTACTTC
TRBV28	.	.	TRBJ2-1	CASSLRGYNEQFF	TGTGCCAGCAGTTTACGGGGGTACAATGAGCAGTTCTTC
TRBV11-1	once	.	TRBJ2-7	CASSTPGLSYEQYF	TGTGCCAGCAGCACCCCTGGGTTGTCCTACGAGCAGTATTTC
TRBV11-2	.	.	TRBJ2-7	CASSPDRGRAYEQYF	TGTGCCAGCAGCCCCGACCGCGGGCGGGCCTACGAGCAGTACTTC
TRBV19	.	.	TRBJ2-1	CASSIGTKGHNEQFF	TGTGCCAGTAGTATAGGCACTAAAGGGCACAATGAGCAGTTCTTC
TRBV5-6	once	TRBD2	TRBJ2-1	CASSDTSGRDEQFF	TGTGCCAGCAGCGATACTAGCGGGCGAGATGAGCAGTTCTTC
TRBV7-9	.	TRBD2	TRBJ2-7	CASTGTSGGEQYF	TGTGCCAGCACGGGGACTAGCGGGGGCGAGCAGTACTTC
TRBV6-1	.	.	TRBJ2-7	CASSEAPGEQYF	TGTGCCAGCAGTGAAGCGCCGGGCGAGCAGTACTTC
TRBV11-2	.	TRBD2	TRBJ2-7	CASSLYPTSREGYEQYF	TGTGCCAGCAGCTTATATCCGACCAGCCGGGAGGGGTACGAGCAGTACTTC
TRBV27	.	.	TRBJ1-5	CASRGGEGNQPQHF	TGTGCCAGCAGGGGGGGCGAGGGCAATCAGCCCCAGCATTTT
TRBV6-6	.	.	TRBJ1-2	CASSYLGQGLGYTF	TGTGCCAGCAGTTACTTAGGGCAGGGACTTGGCTACACCTTC
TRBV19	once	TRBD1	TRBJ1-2	CASSLVPGTVYGYTF	TGTGCCAGTAGTCTCGTCCCTGGGACAGTCTATGGCTACACCTTC
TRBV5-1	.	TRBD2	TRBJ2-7	CASSWTSGGEQYF	TGCGCCAGCAGCTGGACTAGCGGAGGGGAGCAGTACTTC
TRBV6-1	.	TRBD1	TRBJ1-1	CASIGTGLNTEAFF	TGTGCCAGCATTGGGACAGGCCTTAACACTGAAGCTTTCTTT
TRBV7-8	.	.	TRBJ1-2	CASSLAGAPRGYTF	TGTGCCAGCAGCTTAGCAGGGGCCCCCCGTGGCTACACCTTC
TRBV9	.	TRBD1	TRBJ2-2	CASSDDSGTGATNTGELFF	TGTGCCAGCAGCGACGACTCCGGGACAGGGGCCACAAACACCGGGGAGCTGTTTTTT